The next 32 T cell receptor beta chains were all read from a single sample in a study of T cell repertoires in cytomegalovirus infection (dated by TCRdb to the late 2010s). The antigens for these receptors are not known. The treatment or condition label corresponds to: in vitro stimulation with specific CMV peptide epitopes to enrich CMV-specific T cells. The sequencer was an Illumina HiSeq 1500. TCRdb itself trimmed the public reads at Q25 with fastp, ran MiXCR and retained productive beta chains. For every CDR3 protein sequence, its rows merge into one entry that carries the most common genes and DNA. Counted in this sample were about 770,000 distinct CDR3 sequences; under 35% of them appeared once. The ten top clones hold 10% to 15% of the sample. The sample was cultured CD8+ T cells from PBMCs, taken from culture after CMV antigen stimulation. These receptors were obtained from a human donor in good health (CMV status not recorded). Some clones in this sample may be carry-over from other donors' samples.

This clonotype was observed a few times. The V gene is TRBV7-6, the J gene TRBJ1-5; D is perhaps TRBD1 (5 bases). The germline V and J ends were trimmed by 5 bases and 5 bases, with 16 bases remaining between them. Germline V lookup: CDR1 SGHVS, CDR2 FNYEAQ. CDR3 length equals 15 residues. CDR3 coding DNA: TGTGCCAGCAGCCAACTGTGGGGGGGGGATCAGCCCCAGCATTTT. Translation: CASSQLWGGDQPQHF.

The gene calls are TRBV12-3 or TRBV12-4 and TRBJ2-1; 9 nucleotides agree with TRBD2. Trimming took 10 bases from V and 2 from J; bases not matched to a gene: 9. CDR3 size: 15 residues. The CDR3 region has the DNA TGTGCCACCAAGCTAGGCGGGGGGGCCTACAATGAGCAGTTCTTC. Encoded protein: CATKLGGGAYNEQFF.

The rearrangement uses TRBV27 and TRBJ2-3, with D possibly being TRBD1 or TRBD2 (5 bases each). Germline loops: CDR1 MNHEY, CDR2 SMNVEV (reference sequence). Trimming shortened V by 6 bases and J by 8 bases, and 18 bases separated the two germline ends. The CDR3 is 14 amino acids. The CDR3 reads CASSTRGTVGTQYF. The CDR3 DNA is TGTGCCAGCAGCACTAGGGGAACTGTCGGTACGCAGTATTTT.

The rearrangement uses TRBV4-3 and TRBJ2-4; no firm D call. Germline CDR1 LGHNA, CDR2 YSLEER. The CDR3 covers 15 residues. Trimming shortened V by 1 base and J by 8 bases, and 15 bases separated the two germline ends. CDR3 nucleotides: TGCGCCAGCAGCCAAGGGGCATCTATATGGGACATTCAGTACTTC. This gives the protein CASSQGASIWDIQYF.

This chain connects TRBV2 to TRBJ2-7; perhaps TRBD1 as D (5 bases). CDR1 is SNHLY, CDR2 FYNNEI, per germline. Deletions cut 3 bases from V and 0 bases from J, with 12 bases between. The CDR3 totals 15 residues. CDR3 coding DNA: TGTGCCAGCAGTGAGAGACAGTCAAGCTCCTACGAGCAGTACTTC. Translating gives CASSERQSSSYEQYF. The whole variable domain, remainder taken from reference TRBV2 and TRBJ2-7, is EPEVTQTPSHQVTQMGQEVILRCVPISNHLYFYWYRQILGQKVEFLVSFYNNEISEKSEIFDDQFSVERPDGSNFTLKIRSTKLEDSAMYFCASSERQSSSYEQYFGPGTRLTVT.

The J gene is TRBJ1-4, the V gene TRBV6-8; a weak D match, TRBD1 (6 bases). The germline V gene has CDR1 MNHGY and CDR2 SAAAGT. This CDR3 has 16 residues. The V end was cut by 2 bases, the J end by 2 bases, with 12 bases between. The CDR3 coding sequence is TGTGCCAGCAGTTACGGGGGCCGAGCGACTAATGAAAAACTGTTTTTT. Amino acids: CASSYGGRATNEKLFF.

In its sample, this clonotype was seen many times. The rearrangement uses TRBV14 and TRBJ2-7, with 9 positions matching TRBD1. CDR3 length equals 14 residues. Trimming took 5 bases from V and 2 from J; bases not matched to a gene: 4. Germline V gene lookup returns CDR1 SGHDN and CDR2 FVKESK. CDR3: CASSKRDRAYEQYF. DNA of the CDR3: TGTGCCAGCAGCAAACGGGACAGGGCCTACGAGCAGTACTTC.

This rearrangement joins TRBV4-1 to TRBJ2-7; D is possibly TRBD2 (6 bases). Germline V gene lookup returns CDR1 MGHRA and CDR2 YSYEKL. V was cut by 0 bases and J by 7 bases, with 16 bases left in between. CDR3 size: 15 residues. The CDR3 DNA follows: TGCGCCAGCAGCCAAGAAAGGATGGGGGGTACAGAGCAGTACTTC. Protein: CASSQERMGGTEQYF.

This clonotype has ten or more counts. Written as DNA, the CDR3 is TGTGCCAGCAGCTTAGCAAGTCCTGGGACCCAGTACTTC. This encodes CASSLASPGTQYF. This chain connects TRBV7-2 to TRBJ2-5; D gene ambiguous. The CDR3 spans 13 residues. V lost 0 bases and J lost 7, with 9 bases in between. Germline V CDR1 and CDR2: SGHTA, FQGNSA.

The gene calls are TRBV29-1 and TRBJ2-1; D ambiguous. The germline V and J ends were trimmed by 2 bases and 0 bases, with 11 bases remaining between them. Germline V CDR1 and CDR2: SQVTM, ANQGSEA. The CDR3 spans 15 residues. For the CDR3, the DNA is TGCAGCGTTGAAACCGGGTTAAGCTCCTACAATGAGCAGTTCTTC. Translating gives CSVETGLSSYNEQFF.

A single count supports this clonotype. The chain combines TRBV14 with TRBJ1-1, with TRBD1 identical over 9 bases. The CDR3 spans 19 residues. CDR1 SGHDN and CDR2 FVKESK come from the germline V gene. Trimming at V came to 3 bases and at J to 1 base, leaving 15 bases not matched to a gene. The CDR3 loop is CASSHYLANRGLGNTEAFF. The CDR3 DNA is TGTGCCAGCAGCCATTACCTAGCGAACAGGGGGCTAGGGAACACTGAAGCTTTCTTT.

The rearrangement links TRBV19 to TRBJ1-5; tentative D call: TRBD1 (5 bases). The V end was cut by 7 bases, the J end by 7 bases, with 20 bases between. Germline values: CDR1 LNHDA, CDR2 SQIVND (reference sequence). The CDR3 is 15 residues long. Written as DNA, the CDR3 is TGTGCCAGTATACTTCGATGGGGGTCAGGGCAGCCCCAGCATTTT. This codes for CASILRWGSGQPQHF. The variable domain in full, completed from reference TRBV19 and TRBJ1-5, reads DGGITQSPKYLFRKEGQNVTLSCEQNLNHDAMYWYRQDPGQGLRLIYYSQIVNDFQKGDIAEGYSVSREKKESFPLTVTSAQKNPTAFYLCASILRWGSGQPQHFGDGTRLSIL.

This clonotype was seen only a few times. The V and J genes are TRBV7-3 and TRBJ2-3; a weak D match, TRBD2 (7 bases). Trimming pared 1 base from V and 5 bases from J, leaving 16 bases between. There are 16 residues in the CDR3. The germline gives CDR1 SGHTA, CDR2 FQGTGA. The CDR3: CASSLRQGWGGDTQYF. In DNA form, the CDR3 reads TGTGCCAGCAGCTTAAGGCAGGGGTGGGGGGGAGATACGCAGTATTTT.

This clonotype was seen a handful of times. The rearrangement joins TRBV9 to TRBJ2-5; the D gene is possibly TRBD2 (6 bases). The length of the CDR3 is 15 residues. Germline CDR1 reads SGDLS; CDR2 reads YYNGEE. Trimming shortened V by 7 bases and J by 4 bases, and 20 bases separated the two germline ends. The CDR3 is CASGGGRGGGETQYF. The CDR3 nucleotides read TGTGCCAGCGGCGGAGGGCGGGGAGGAGGAGAGACCCAGTACTTC.

A few counts support this clonotype. The CDR3 DNA sequence: TGTGCCAGCACCCTAAGGGGGGGGGTTGCGAACACTGAAGCTTTCTTT. Translated: CASTLRGGVANTEAFF. The chain combines TRBV7-2 with TRBJ1-1, with a tentative D call TRBD1 (6 bases). The V end lost 7 bases, the J end lost 1 base, and 19 bases lay between the germline ends. The CDR3 is 16 residues long. The germline V gene has CDR1 SGHTA and CDR2 FQGNSA.

This clonotype occurred a few times. The chain is built from TRBV7-6 and TRBJ1-1, with 8 positions matching TRBD1. The CDR3 loop spans 15 amino acids. Germline trimming cut 2 bases from V and 6 bases from J; bases unmatched to any gene: 8. The germline gives CDR1 SGHVS, CDR2 FNYEAQ. CDR3 bases: TGTGCCAGCAGCTTACAGGGGGCGCGGAATGCTGAAGCTTTCTTT. Amino acids: CASSLQGARNAEAFF.

The chain uses TRBV19 and TRBJ2-1, with 9 bases aligning to TRBD2. The CDR3 spans 16 residues. CDR1 and CDR2 (germline): LNHDA, SQIVND (reference sequence). V lost 3 bases to trimming and J lost 4 bases; unmatched junction nucleotides: 7. The CDR3 sequence is CASSMGGSGGYNEQFF. CDR3 nucleotide sequence: TGTGCCAGTAGTATGGGGGGGAGCGGGGGGTACAATGAGCAGTTCTTC.

Written as DNA, the CDR3 is TGTGCCAGCACTGGACAGGGGGTCTGGCTAAGCAGCAATCAGCCCCAGCATTTT. Protein: CASTGQGVWLSSNQPQHF. The V gene is TRBV6-6, the J gene TRBJ1-5; 10 positions agree with TRBD1. Germline CDR1 and CDR2: MNHNY and SVGAGI (reference sequence). This CDR3 is built from 18 residues. V lost 7 bases to trimming and J lost 1 base; unmatched junction nucleotides: 13.

This clonotype has a count of ten or more. The chain links TRBV7-8 to TRBJ2-2; D is undetermined. The CDR3 extends over 15 amino acids. Germline-derived CDR1 and CDR2 are SGHVS and FQNEAQ. Trimming took off 2 bases at V and 4 bases at J, with 11 bases between the two ends. This CDR3 reads CASSLSPGTTGELFF. For the CDR3, the DNA is TGTGCCAGCAGCTTATCTCCAGGTACCACCGGGGAGCTGTTTTTT.

This sequence joins TRBV6-2 or TRBV6-3 and TRBJ2-7; D is possibly TRBD2 (6 bases). From germline, CDR1 is MNHEY and CDR2 SVGEGT. V was trimmed by 8 bases and J by 7 bases, leaving 24 bases between them. The CDR3 runs 15 residues. The CDR3 bases are TGTGCCAGCGCAAAGGAGGGCCCCTCTTGGGCGGAGCAGTACGTC. It is translated as CASAKEGPSWAEQYV.

This clonotype turned up a few times. J is TRBJ2-7 and V is TRBV6-2 or TRBV6-3; D is unresolved. CDR3 length equals 14 residues. Germline CDR1 is MNHEY and CDR2 is SVGEGT. The V end was cut by 2 bases, the J end by 2 bases, with 10 bases between. CDR3 amino acids: CASSYIEYPYEQYV. CDR3 bases: TGTGCCAGCAGTTACATCGAATATCCCTACGAGCAGTACGTC.

This chain uses TRBV27 with TRBJ1-2; D may be TRBD1 (5 bases). The CDR3 sequence is 16 residues long. V gave up 4 bases and J gave up 2 bases, with 17 bases separating them. The germline V gene encodes CDR1 MNHEY and CDR2 SMNVEV (reference sequence). The chain's CDR3 is CASSSTITGTNYGYTF. The CDR3 bases are TGTGCCAGCAGTTCCACGATTACCGGGACGAACTATGGCTACACCTTC.

The CDR3, as DNA: TGTGCCAGCAGCACCCTACAGGGCGCCTTTGAGCCCCAGCATTTT. Encoded protein: CASSTLQGAFEPQHF. V is TRBV5-6 and J is TRBJ1-5, with a possible D match to TRBD1 (6 bases). The CDR3 extends over 15 amino acids. Per germline, CDR1 SGHDT and CDR2 YYEEEE. Trimming shortened V by 4 bases and J by 8 bases, and 19 bases separated the two germline ends.

The chain is built from TRBV2 and TRBJ1-5; TRBD1 agrees at 7 bases. Germline values: CDR1 SNHLY, CDR2 FYNNEI. This CDR3 is built from 19 residues. With 1 base clipped from V and 0 bases from J, the junction kept 12 bases outside the gene matches. The CDR3 nucleotides read TGTGCCAGCAGTGAAGATTTGACAGGGAGGGATTATAGCAATCAGCCCCAGCATTTT. Translation: CASSEDLTGRDYSNQPQHF.

The CDR3 DNA reads as TGTGCCAGCAGTCCCTGGGACTTTAATTCACCCCTCCACTTT. Amino acid sequence: CASSPWDFNSPLHF. The chain links TRBV28 to TRBJ1-6, with D possibly TRBD1 on 5 matching bases. V lost 5 bases and J lost 6, with 11 bases in between. CDR3 length: 14 amino acids. Germline V gene data show CDR1 as MDHEN and CDR2 as SYDVKM.

This clonotype has ten or more counts. This CDR3 is CASSLIYREGGYTF. CDR3 DNA sequence: TGTGCCAGCAGCTTAATTTACAGGGAAGGCGGCTACACCTTC. The chain is built from TRBV7-8 and TRBJ1-2, with D tentatively TRBD1 (6 bases). The germline CDR1 and CDR2 sequences are SGHVS and FQNEAQ. V was shortened by 2 bases and J by 8 bases, with 15 bases between the two germline ends. The CDR3 has 14 amino acids.

In its sample, this clonotype was seen many times. The chain links TRBV7-6 to TRBJ2-1; TRBD2 aligns across 12 bases. V was clipped by 1 base and J by 6 bases; unmatched bases: 19. This CDR3 has 21 residues. Germline-derived CDR1 and CDR2 are SGHVS and FNYEAQ. The CDR3 region has the DNA TGTGCCAGCAGCTTAGGATTGGGCAGGGACTACCCGGGACTAGCGGGCAATGAGCAGTTCTTC. Protein product: CASSLGLGRDYPGLAGNEQFF. The entire variable domain, with the rest obtained from reference TRBV7-6 and TRBJ2-1, is as follows: GAGVSQSPRYKVTKRGQDVALRCDPISGHVSLYWYRQALGQGPEFLTYFNYEAQQDKSGLPNDRFSAERPEGSISTLTIQRTEQRDSAMYRCASSLGLGRDYPGLAGNEQFFGPGTRLTVL.

This clonotype was recorded at least ten times. The CDR3, as DNA: TGTGCCAGCAGTCCTAGCGCCGAGAGCTCCTACAATGAGCAGTTCTTC. Protein: CASSPSAESSYNEQFF. V gene TRBV12-3 or TRBV12-4 combines with J gene TRBJ2-1; tentatively, D is TRBD2 (6 bases). V lost 5 bases to trimming and J lost 0 bases, with 14 bases between them. This CDR3 comprises 16 residues.

The CDR3 sequence: CASSLAGEGELFF. CDR3 in DNA: TGTGCCAGCAGCTTAGCCGGTGAGGGGGAGCTGTTTTTT. The V and J genes are TRBV7-6 and TRBJ2-2; D call uncertain. Germline CDR1 is SGHVS and CDR2 is FNYEAQ. Trimming stripped 0 bases from V and 8 bases from J, with 7 bases between. The CDR3 totals 13 residues.

This chain links TRBV28 with TRBJ1-5; no clear D. The CDR3 sequence is 14 residues long. Germline V lookup: CDR1 MDHEN, CDR2 SYDVKM. The V gene lost 3 bases and the J gene lost 4 bases, with 10 bases spanning the gap. The CDR3 here is CASSFRSANQPQHF. The CDR3 DNA reads as TGTGCCAGCAGTTTTCGCAGCGCAAATCAGCCCCAGCATTTT.

This clonotype was seen only a few times. The V and J genes are TRBV11-2 and TRBJ2-2, with D maybe TRBD2 (6 bases). Per the germline V gene, CDR1 is SGHAT and CDR2 is FQNNGV. Trimming took 5 bases from V and 1 from J, leaving 14 bases between them. The CDR3 has 16 amino acids. The CDR3, as DNA: TGTGCCAGCAGCCCTTTTGGCGGGGAGAACACCGGGGAGCTGTTTTTT. Encoded protein: CASSPFGGENTGELFF.

This clonotype is a singleton in its sample. The chain carries TRBV6-2 or TRBV6-3 and TRBJ2-1; no clear D gene. This CDR3 comprises 13 residues. The germline V gene encodes CDR1 MNHEY and CDR2 SVGEGT. Trimming pared 5 bases from V and 7 bases from J, leaving 12 bases between. CDR3 loop: CASSEWDRNEQFF. The DNA of the CDR3 is TGTGCCAGCAGTGAATGGGATCGGAATGAGCAGTTCTTC.